This note documents a single T cell receptor (beta chain) sequence. Its antigen is not identified. The sample belongs to a study of cytomegalovirus exposure and HLA in healthy donors. Whole-study findings and limits: One variant, a missense change in DCLRE1C, was linked in a later analysis to TCR beta V- and J-gene trimming. More than 15,000 TCR beta sequences were associated with HLA alleles at 0.05 false discovery rate in a later analysis.

The primer mix had 60 Vbeta and 13 Jbeta primers. Produced via immunoSEQ multiplex PCR; TCRdb's table is partial and in-frame only. The table has 130,000 to 150,000 clones, 76% seen once. The donors (healthy individuals) were bone marrow donors. The V gene lost 6 bases and the J gene lost 2 bases, with 14 bases spanning the gap. Germline values: CDR1 SQVTM, CDR2 ANQGSEA. The CDR3 is made up of 13 amino acids. The chain is built from TRBV29-1 and TRBJ2-7, with D possibly matching TRBD2 (7 bases). Sequences were obtained from PBMCs. The sequence was collected from a woman aged 40 to 50 in good health and CMV-seronegative. CDR3 loop: CSVKGGGTYEQYF. CDR3 bases: TGCAGCGTCAAGGGGGGGGGTACCTACGAGCAGTACTTC.